Sequencing of this T cell receptor beta chain was carried out in a study of T cells in Graves' hyperthyroidism and ophthalmopathy. Overall study findings and caveats: Most expanded thyroid clonotypes above 0.001 recurred in blood.

This clonotype was found many times. Its antigen is still unknown. It was RNA transcripts that yielded the amplified TCR beta CDR3 regions. The study used the HTBI primer set for a first-round RT-PCR of the TCR CDR3. TCRdb redid the calling of the multiplex PCR reads with MiXCR, one entry per CDR3 protein. The sample has around 690,000 distinct CDR3 sequences, 17% seen once. Trimming removed 6 bases from V and 0 bases from J, with 18 bases in between. This CDR3 spans 17 amino acids. Hyperthyroidism patients were newly diagnosed, had disease duration under 2 months, and were aged 18 to 65 years. Fresh peripheral blood, 7.5 to 10 ml, was the source of the PBMCs.

Sequenced: blood. The source is a man aged 50 to 60 with Graves' hyperthyroidism. V and J are TRBV12-3 or TRBV12-4 and TRBJ1-3, with D possibly matching TRBD1 (5 bases). The CDR3 bases are TGTGCCAGCAGCCCCACTCGGGGGGTGAGCTCTGGAAACACCATATATTTT. Protein product: CASSPTRGVSSGNTIYF.